The following is a T cell receptor (beta chain) sequence with its context. The sample comes from a study of blood T cells in healthy people across ages. Next came a second PCR, run for roughly 6 to 11 cycles, which used a sample-barcoded 5' primer along with a J-beta primer mix. Via MiXCR, TCRdb re-called the 5' RACE reads, giving one row per CDR3 protein. The sample holds about a million distinct CDR3 sequences; less than 45% are singletons and the top ten take 10% to 15%. Losses at the gene ends were 4 bases for V and 2 bases for J; bases not matched to a gene: 10. The CDR3 has 16 residues. Germline V gene sequence: CDR1 LGHNA, CDR2 YSLEER.

Sample: blood. The rearrangement joins TRBV4-3 to TRBJ2-5; the match to TRBD2 covers 7 bases. This sequence originates from a young man in good health. In nucleotides, the CDR3 is TGCGCCAGCAGCCTCGCGGGGCGGGGGTTGCAAGAGACCCAGTACTTC. It is translated as CASSLAGRGLQETQYF.